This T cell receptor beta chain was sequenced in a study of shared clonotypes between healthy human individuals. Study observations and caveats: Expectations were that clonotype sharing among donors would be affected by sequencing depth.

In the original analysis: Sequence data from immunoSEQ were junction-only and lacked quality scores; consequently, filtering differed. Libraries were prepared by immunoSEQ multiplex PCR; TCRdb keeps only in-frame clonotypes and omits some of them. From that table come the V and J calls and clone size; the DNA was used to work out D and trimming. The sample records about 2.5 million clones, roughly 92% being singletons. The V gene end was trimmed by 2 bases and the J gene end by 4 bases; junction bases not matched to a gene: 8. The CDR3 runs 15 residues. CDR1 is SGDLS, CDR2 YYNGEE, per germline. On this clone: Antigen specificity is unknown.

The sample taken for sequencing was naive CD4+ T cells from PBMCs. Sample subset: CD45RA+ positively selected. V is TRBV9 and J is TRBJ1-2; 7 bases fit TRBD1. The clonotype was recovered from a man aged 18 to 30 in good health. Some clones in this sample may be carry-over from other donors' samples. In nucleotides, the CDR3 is TGTGCCAGCAGCGTCGCCGGGACAGTTCGCTATGGCTACACCTTC. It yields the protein CASSVAGTVRYGYTF.